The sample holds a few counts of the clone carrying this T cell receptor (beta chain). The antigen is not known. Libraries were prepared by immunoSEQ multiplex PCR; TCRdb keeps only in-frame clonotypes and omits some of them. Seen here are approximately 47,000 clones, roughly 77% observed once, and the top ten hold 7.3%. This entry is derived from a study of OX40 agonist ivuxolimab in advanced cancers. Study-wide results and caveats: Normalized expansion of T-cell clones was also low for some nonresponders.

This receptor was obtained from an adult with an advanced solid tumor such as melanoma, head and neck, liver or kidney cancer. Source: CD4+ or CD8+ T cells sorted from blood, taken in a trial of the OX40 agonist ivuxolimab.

This chain's CDR3 is CASTGPGNSNQPQHF. In DNA form, the CDR3 reads TGTGCCAGCACAGGGCCAGGCAATAGCAATCAGCCCCAGCATTTT. The chain combines TRBV6-5 with TRBJ1-5; D might be TRBD1 (5 bases). Looked up from germline, CDR1 is MNHEY and CDR2 is SVGAGI. The V and J ends lost 7 bases and 0 bases respectively, with 13 bases between them. The CDR3 spans 15 residues.